A single sample gave rise to the 20 T cell receptor beta chains below, sequenced in a study of PD-1 blockade in mismatch repair-deficient tumors. Libraries were prepared by immunoSEQ multiplex PCR; TCRdb keeps only in-frame clonotypes and omits some of them. The table shows about 120,000 clones, with roughly 80% occurring only once. The sequences come from peripheral blood, collected approximately 14 months after starting pembrolizumab. These receptors originate from an adult with mismatch repair-deficient cancer.

As DNA, the CDR3 is TGTGCCAGCAGCCGTACTGCCGGGACGGGACATGAAAAACTGTTTTTT. Translating it yields CASSRTAGTGHEKLFF. The V gene is TRBV11-1, the J gene TRBJ1-4, with D possibly being TRBD1 (5 bases). The V gene lost 5 bases and the J gene lost 6 bases, with 19 bases spanning the gap. CDR3 size: 16 residues. Germline lookup yields CDR1 SGHAT and CDR2 FQDESV (reference sequence). Combining the CDR3 with reference TRBV11-1 and TRBJ1-4 gives the whole variable domain EAEVAQSPRYKITEKSQAVAFWCDPISGHATLYWYRQILGQGPELLVQFQDESVVDDSQLPKDRFSAERLKGVDSTLKIQPAELGDSAMYLCASSRTAGTGHEKLFFGSGTQLSVL.

The gene calls are TRBV20-1 and TRBJ2-1; no definite D call. Germline V gene data show CDR1 as DFQATT and CDR2 as SNEGSKA (reference sequence). The CDR3 has 11 residues. The V end was cut by 5 bases, the J end by 3 bases, with 5 bases between. CDR3: CSAPGYNEQFF. The CDR3 bases are TGCAGTGCTCCCGGCTACAATGAGCAGTTCTTC.

This chain uses TRBV30 with TRBJ1-5, with 11 bases lining up with TRBD1. Trimming at V came to 5 bases and at J to 6 bases, leaving 3 bases not matched to a gene. This CDR3 is 13 amino acids long. Germline CDR1 GTSNPN, CDR2 SVGIG (reference sequence). Here the CDR3 reads CAWGDRGSQPQHF. DNA for the CDR3: TGTGCCTGGGGGGACAGGGGGAGTCAGCCCCAGCATTTT.

This chain uses TRBV5-1 with TRBJ1-1; possibly TRBD1 for D (5 bases). Per germline, CDR1 SGHRS and CDR2 YFSETQ. The CDR3 spans 13 residues. Trimming cost V 2 bases and J 4 bases, with 9 bases left between them. The CDR3 is CASSFGGGTEAFF. The CDR3 region has the DNA TGCGCCAGCAGCTTTGGCGGGGGCACTGAAGCTTTCTTT.

J is TRBJ2-1 and V is TRBV13; weak D call: TRBD2 (7 bases). This CDR3 is built from 14 residues. Germline lookup yields CDR1 PRHDT and CDR2 FYEKMQ (reference sequence). Deletions cut 5 bases from V and 8 bases from J, with 16 bases between. The chain's CDR3 is CASSQRGRADEQFF. The CDR3 DNA is TGTGCCAGCAGCCAGAGGGGGAGGGCCGATGAGCAGTTCTTC.

CDR3 sequence: CASSVGPRDGQETQYF. The CDR3 nucleotides read TGTGCCAGCAGCGTAGGACCCCGGGACGGCCAAGAGACCCAGTACTTC. V and J are TRBV9 and TRBJ2-5; D may be TRBD1 or TRBD2 (5 bases each). Trimming left V 0 bases short and J 1 base short, with 13 bases between. The CDR3 sequence is 16 residues long. Germline CDR1 is SGDLS and CDR2 is YYNGEE.

The chain is built from TRBV4-1 and TRBJ2-2; D is uncertain. Per the germline V gene, CDR1 is MGHRA and CDR2 is YSYEKL. Deletions cut 2 bases from V and 2 bases from J, with 15 bases between. The CDR3 has 17 residues. The CDR3 DNA follows: TGCGCCAGCAGCCAAACCCCGAAAGAGTTTAACACCGGGGAGCTGTTTTTT. It codes for CASSQTPKEFNTGELFF.

The chain combines TRBV4-1 with TRBJ1-4, with D hard to call. CDR1 MGHRA and CDR2 YSYEKL come from the germline V gene. The CDR3 covers 14 residues. V was shortened by 4 bases and J by 8 bases, with 14 bases between the two germline ends. The CDR3 spells CASSLSPVEEKLFF. CDR3 DNA: TGCGCCAGCAGCCTAAGTCCAGTTGAAGAAAAACTGTTTTTT.

V is TRBV6-1 and J is TRBJ1-5; TRBD1 agrees at 7 bases. Unmatched junction bases numbered 6, after V lost 4 bases and J lost 3 bases. CDR1 and CDR2 (germline): MNHNS, SASEGT. CDR3 length equals 15 residues. The CDR3 loop reads CASSGEGALNQPQHF. The CDR3 DNA sequence: TGTGCCAGCAGTGGGGAGGGGGCCCTCAATCAGCCCCAGCATTTT.

This clone was found a few times. V and J are TRBV27 and TRBJ1-1; TRBD1 matches at 10 bases. J was trimmed by 0 bases and V by 0 bases; bases with no gene match: 1. CDR1 and CDR2 (germline): MNHEY, SMNVEV (reference sequence). The CDR3 totals 16 residues. The CDR3, as DNA: TGTGCCAGCAGTTTATCGACAGGGGGCCTGAACACTGAAGCTTTCTTT. It encodes CASSLSTGGLNTEAFF.

The chain has TRBV13 and TRBJ2-4; TRBD1 agrees at 7 bases. CDR1 and CDR2 from the germline V gene are PRHDT and FYEKMQ (reference sequence). This CDR3 is 15 amino acids long. The trim removed 3 bases at V and 6 bases at J, leaving 8 bases unmatched. The CDR3 DNA reads TGTGCCAGCAGCTTTACCGGGACAGCAAGAAACATTCAGTACTTC. Protein sequence: CASSFTGTARNIQYF.

This chain links TRBV7-6 with TRBJ1-2; a weak D match, TRBD1 (6 bases). Germline loops: CDR1 SGHVS, CDR2 FNYEAQ. The V and J ends lost 5 bases and 4 bases respectively, with 20 bases between them. The length of the CDR3 is 16 residues. CDR3 loop: CASSLEGRTATYGYTF. CDR3 nucleotide sequence: TGTGCCAGCAGCCTCGAGGGGCGGACAGCCACCTATGGCTACACCTTC.

This clone was detected once. The V gene is TRBV5-6, the J gene TRBJ1-5; D possibly corresponds to TRBD1 (6 bases). The CDR3 is made up of 14 amino acids. Germline V gives CDR1 SGHDT, CDR2 YYEEEE. V lost 4 bases and J lost 2, with 10 bases in between. CDR3 DNA sequence: TGTGCCAGCAGCCTGGCAGGGGGCAATCAGCCCCAGCATTTT. Amino acid sequence: CASSLAGGNQPQHF.

This chain joins TRBV4-1 and TRBJ1-2; D possibly corresponds to TRBD1 (6 bases). Trimming shortened V by 0 bases and J by 0 bases, and 17 bases separated the two germline ends. This CDR3 comprises 18 residues. Germline V CDR1 and CDR2: MGHRA, YSYEKL. DNA for the CDR3: TGCGCCAGCAGCCAAGATTTCGGTCAGGGGACTCCTAACTATGGCTACACCTTC. It codes for CASSQDFGQGTPNYGYTF.

The chain is built from TRBV4-1 and TRBJ2-3; 7 bases are a match to TRBD2. V gave up 0 bases and J gave up 6 bases; unmatched junction bases: 0. The CDR3 extends over 13 amino acids. Germline lookup yields CDR1 MGHRA and CDR2 YSYEKL. This CDR3 is CASSQDGGDTQYF. CDR3 bases: TGCGCCAGCAGCCAAGACGGGGGGGATACGCAGTATTTT.

The chain carries TRBV6-1 and TRBJ1-2, with D hard to call. V was clipped by 5 bases and J by 8 bases, with 15 bases between them. The CDR3 has 13 amino acids. CDR1 and CDR2 (germline): MNHNS, SASEGT. Here the CDR3 DNA reads TGTGCCAGCAGTTTAGCCCACGGAGGAGGCTACACCTTC. It codes for CASSLAHGGGYTF.

The J gene is TRBJ1-4, the V gene TRBV7-2, with TRBD1 as a possible D gene (5 bases). The germline CDR1 and CDR2 sequences are SGHTA and FQGNSA. Trimming removed 10 bases at V and 2 bases at J, with 11 bases between. The CDR3 covers 13 residues. CDR3 loop: CATAGGTNEKLFF. The CDR3 coding sequence is TGTGCCACCGCCGGGGGGACTAATGAAAAACTGTTTTTT.

The CDR3 coding sequence is TGTGCCAGTAGTCCAATCCCCGGGAGGATCACAGATACGCAGTATTTT. Its protein is CASSPIPGRITDTQYF. The genes are TRBV19 and TRBJ2-3; 7 bases line up with TRBD2. This CDR3 spans 16 amino acids. Unmatched junction bases numbered 10, after V lost 5 bases and J lost 2 bases. Germline loops: CDR1 LNHDA, CDR2 SQIVND (reference sequence).

This clone was observed a few times. The chain combines TRBV5-6 with TRBJ1-1, with a possible D match to TRBD1 (5 bases). The CDR3 runs 14 residues. V was trimmed by 4 bases and J by 1 base, leaving 11 bases between them. Per germline, CDR1 SGHDT and CDR2 YYEEEE. The CDR3 sequence: CASSQGPKNTEAFF. In DNA form, the CDR3 reads TGTGCCAGCAGCCAGGGACCGAAGAACACTGAAGCTTTCTTT. Together with reference TRBV5-6 and TRBJ1-1, the CDR3 gives the full variable domain: DAGVTQSPTHLIKTRGQQVTLRCSPKSGHDTVSWYQQALGQGPQFIFQYYEEEERQRGNFPDRFSGHQFPNYSSELNVNALLLGDSALYLCASSQGPKNTEAFFGQGTRLTVV.

This chain joins TRBV14 and TRBJ2-2; D is ambiguous. The germline V gene has CDR1 SGHDN and CDR2 FVKESK. This CDR3 region has 14 residues. Between the trimmed V and J ends, which lost 4 bases and 4 bases, there was a span of 10 bases. Here the CDR3 reads CASSPVSSTGELFF. The DNA for the CDR3 is TGTGCCAGCAGCCCTGTATCTAGCACCGGGGAGCTGTTTTTT.